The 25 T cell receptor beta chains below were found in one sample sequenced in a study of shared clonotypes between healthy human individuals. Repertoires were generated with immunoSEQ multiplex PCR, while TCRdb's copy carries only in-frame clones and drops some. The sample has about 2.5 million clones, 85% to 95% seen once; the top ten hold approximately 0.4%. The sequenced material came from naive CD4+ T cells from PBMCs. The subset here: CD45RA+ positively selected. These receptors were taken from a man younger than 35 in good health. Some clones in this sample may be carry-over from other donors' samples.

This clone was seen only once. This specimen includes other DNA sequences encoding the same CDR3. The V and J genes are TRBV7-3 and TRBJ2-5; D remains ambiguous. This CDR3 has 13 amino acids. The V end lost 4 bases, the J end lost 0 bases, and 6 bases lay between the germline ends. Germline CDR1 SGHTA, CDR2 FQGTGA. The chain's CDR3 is CASSSSYQETQYF. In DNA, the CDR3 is TGTGCCAGCAGCTCGTCGTACCAAGAGACCCAGTACTTC.

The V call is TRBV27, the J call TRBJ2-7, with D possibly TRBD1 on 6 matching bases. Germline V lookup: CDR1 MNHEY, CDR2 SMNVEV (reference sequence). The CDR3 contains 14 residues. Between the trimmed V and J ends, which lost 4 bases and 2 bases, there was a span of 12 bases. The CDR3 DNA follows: TGTGCCAGCAGTTCGACAGGTTGGACCTACGAGCAGTACTTC. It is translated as CASSSTGWTYEQYF.

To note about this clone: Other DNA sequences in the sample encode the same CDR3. DNA of the CDR3: TGTGCCAGCAGTATATTAGCGGGAGGGGGCACAGATACGCAGTATTTT. Translating it yields CASSILAGGGTDTQYF. This chain joins TRBV28 and TRBJ2-3; 11 bases map to TRBD2. The CDR3 covers 16 residues. J was trimmed by 1 base and V by 5 bases; bases with no gene match: 5. Germline lookup yields CDR1 MDHEN and CDR2 SYDVKM.

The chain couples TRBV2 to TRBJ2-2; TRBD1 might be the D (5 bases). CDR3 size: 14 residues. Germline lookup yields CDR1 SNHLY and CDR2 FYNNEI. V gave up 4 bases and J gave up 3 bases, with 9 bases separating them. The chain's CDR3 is CASSVRQHTGELFF. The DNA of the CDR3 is TGTGCCAGCAGTGTGCGACAGCACACCGGGGAGCTGTTTTTT.

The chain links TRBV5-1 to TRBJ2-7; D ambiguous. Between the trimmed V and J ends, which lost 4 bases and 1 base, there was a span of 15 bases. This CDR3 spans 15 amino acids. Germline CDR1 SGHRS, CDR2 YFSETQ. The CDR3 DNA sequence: TGCGCCAGCAGCCCTCGACCGGGCGCGTCCTACGAGCAGTACTTC. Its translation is CASSPRPGASYEQYF.

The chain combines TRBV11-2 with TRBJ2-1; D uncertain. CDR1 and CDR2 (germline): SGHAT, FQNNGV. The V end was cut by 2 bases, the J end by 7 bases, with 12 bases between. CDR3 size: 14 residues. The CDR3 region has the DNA TGTGCCAGCAGCTTAACGGGTTATTCGAATGAGCAGTTCTTC. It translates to CASSLTGYSNEQFF.

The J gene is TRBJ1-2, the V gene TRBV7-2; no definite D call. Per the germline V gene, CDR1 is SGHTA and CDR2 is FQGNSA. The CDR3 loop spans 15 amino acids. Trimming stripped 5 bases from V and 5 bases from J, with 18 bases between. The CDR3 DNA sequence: TGTGCCAGCAGCGCAGCGCTTGGGTTAGGGTATGGCTACACCTTC. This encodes CASSAALGLGYGYTF.

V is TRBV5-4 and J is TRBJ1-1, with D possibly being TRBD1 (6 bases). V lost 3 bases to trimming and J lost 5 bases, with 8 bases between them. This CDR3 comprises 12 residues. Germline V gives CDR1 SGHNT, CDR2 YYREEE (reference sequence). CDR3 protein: CASSSRGTEAFF. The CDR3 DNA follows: TGTGCCAGCAGCTCCAGGGGTACTGAAGCTTTCTTT.

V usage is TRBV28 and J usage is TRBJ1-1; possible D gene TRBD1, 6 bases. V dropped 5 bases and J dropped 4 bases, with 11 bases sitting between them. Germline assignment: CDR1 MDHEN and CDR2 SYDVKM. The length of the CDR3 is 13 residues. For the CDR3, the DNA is TGTGCCAGCAGTGTACAGGGAGGCACTGAAGCTTTCTTT. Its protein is CASSVQGGTEAFF.

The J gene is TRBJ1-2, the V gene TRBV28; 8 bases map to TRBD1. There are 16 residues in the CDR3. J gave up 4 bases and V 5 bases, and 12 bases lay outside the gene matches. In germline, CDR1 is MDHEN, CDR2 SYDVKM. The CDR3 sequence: CASSNPQGAGGYGYTF. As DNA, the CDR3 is TGTGCCAGCAGTAACCCTCAGGGGGCAGGGGGCTATGGCTACACCTTC.

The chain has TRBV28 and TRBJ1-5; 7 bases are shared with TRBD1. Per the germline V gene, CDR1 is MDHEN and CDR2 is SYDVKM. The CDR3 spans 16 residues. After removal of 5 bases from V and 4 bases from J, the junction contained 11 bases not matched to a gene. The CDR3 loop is CASSTTRRDSNQPQHF. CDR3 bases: TGTGCCAGCAGTACCACCCGCCGGGACAGTAATCAGCCCCAGCATTTT. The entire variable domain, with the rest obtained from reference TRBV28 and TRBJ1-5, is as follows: DVKVTQSSRYLVKRTGEKVFLECVQDMDHENMFWYRQDPGLGLRLIYFSYDVKMKEKGDIPEGYSVSREKKERFSLILESASTNQTSMYLCASSTTRRDSNQPQHFGDGTRLSIL.

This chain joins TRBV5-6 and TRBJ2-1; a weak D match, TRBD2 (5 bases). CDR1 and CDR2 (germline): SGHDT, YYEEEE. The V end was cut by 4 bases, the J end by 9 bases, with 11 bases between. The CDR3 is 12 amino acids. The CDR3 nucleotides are TGTGCCAGCAGCCTCAACGGGGTTGAGCAGTTCTTC. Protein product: CASSLNGVEQFF.

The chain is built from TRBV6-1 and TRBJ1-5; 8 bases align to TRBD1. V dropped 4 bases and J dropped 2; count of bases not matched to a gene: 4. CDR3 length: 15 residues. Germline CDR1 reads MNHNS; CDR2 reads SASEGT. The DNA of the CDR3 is TGTGCCAGCAGTGTAAAACAGGGGGGCAATCAGCCCCAGCATTTT. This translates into CASSVKQGGNQPQHF.

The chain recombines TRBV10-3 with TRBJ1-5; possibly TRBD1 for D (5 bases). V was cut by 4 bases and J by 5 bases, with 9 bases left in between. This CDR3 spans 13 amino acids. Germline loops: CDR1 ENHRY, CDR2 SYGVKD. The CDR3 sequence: CAISGQPDQPQHF. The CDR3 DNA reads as TGTGCCATCAGTGGACAGCCCGATCAGCCCCAGCATTTT.

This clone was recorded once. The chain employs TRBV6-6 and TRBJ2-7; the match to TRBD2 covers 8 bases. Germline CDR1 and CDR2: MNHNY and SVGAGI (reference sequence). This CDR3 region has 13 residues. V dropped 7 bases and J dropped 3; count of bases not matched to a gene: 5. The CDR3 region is CASTAAGVYEQYF. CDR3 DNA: TGTGCCAGCACTGCAGCGGGAGTCTACGAGCAGTACTTC.

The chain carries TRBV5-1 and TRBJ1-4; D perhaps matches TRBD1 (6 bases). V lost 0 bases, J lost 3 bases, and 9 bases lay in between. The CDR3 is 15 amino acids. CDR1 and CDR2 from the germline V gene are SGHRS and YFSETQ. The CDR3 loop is CASSLGDTANEKLFF. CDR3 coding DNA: TGCGCCAGCAGCTTGGGGGACACCGCTAATGAAAAACTGTTTTTT. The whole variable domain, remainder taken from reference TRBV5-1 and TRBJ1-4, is KAGVTQTPRYLIKTRGQQVTLSCSPISGHRSVSWYQQTPGQGLQFLFEYFSETQRNKGNFPGRFSGRQFSNSRSEMNVSTLELGDSALYLCASSLGDTANEKLFFGSGTQLSVL.

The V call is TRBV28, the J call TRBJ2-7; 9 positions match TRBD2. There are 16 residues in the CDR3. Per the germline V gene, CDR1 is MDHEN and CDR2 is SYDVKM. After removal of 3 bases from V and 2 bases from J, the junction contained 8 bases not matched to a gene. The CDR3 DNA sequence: TGTGCCAGCAGTTTTACCGGGACTAGCCGTACCTACGAGCAGTACTTC. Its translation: CASSFTGTSRTYEQYF.

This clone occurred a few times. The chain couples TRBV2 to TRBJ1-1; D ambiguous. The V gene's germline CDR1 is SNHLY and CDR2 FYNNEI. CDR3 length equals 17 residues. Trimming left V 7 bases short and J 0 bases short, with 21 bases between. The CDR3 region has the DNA TGTGCCAGCATCCGGGGATTGACCTTAAGTATGAACACTGAAGCTTTCTTT. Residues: CASIRGLTLSMNTEAFF.

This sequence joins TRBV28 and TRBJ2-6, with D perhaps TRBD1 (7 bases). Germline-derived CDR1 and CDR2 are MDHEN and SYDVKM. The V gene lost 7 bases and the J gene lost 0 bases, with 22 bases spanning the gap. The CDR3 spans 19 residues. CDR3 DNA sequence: TGTGCCAGCATCGCAGGGGGGCAGGGTGGGGCCTCTGGGGCCAACGTCCTGACTTTC. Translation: CASIAGGQGGASGANVLTF.

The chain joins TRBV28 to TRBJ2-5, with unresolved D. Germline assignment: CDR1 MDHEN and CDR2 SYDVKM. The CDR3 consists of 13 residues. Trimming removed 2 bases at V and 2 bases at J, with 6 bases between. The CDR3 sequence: CASSLTAQETQYF. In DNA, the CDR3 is TGTGCCAGCAGTTTAACAGCACAAGAGACCCAGTACTTC.

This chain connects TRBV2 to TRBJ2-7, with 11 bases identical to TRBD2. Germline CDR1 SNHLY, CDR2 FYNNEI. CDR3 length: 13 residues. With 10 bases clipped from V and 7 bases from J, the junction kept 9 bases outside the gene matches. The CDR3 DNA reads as TGTGCCACCGGGACTAGCGGCCATGAAGAGCAGTACTTC. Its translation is CATGTSGHEEQYF.

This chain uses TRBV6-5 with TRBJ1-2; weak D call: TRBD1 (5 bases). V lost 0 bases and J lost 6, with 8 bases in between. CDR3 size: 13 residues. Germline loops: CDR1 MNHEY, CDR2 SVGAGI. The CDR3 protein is CASSYSGTNGYTF. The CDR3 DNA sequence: TGTGCCAGCAGTTACTCTGGGACGAATGGCTACACCTTC.

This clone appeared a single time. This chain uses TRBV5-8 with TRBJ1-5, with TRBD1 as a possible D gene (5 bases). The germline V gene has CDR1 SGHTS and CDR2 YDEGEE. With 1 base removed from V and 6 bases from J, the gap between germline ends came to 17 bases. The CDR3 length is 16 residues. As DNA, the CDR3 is TGTGCCAGCAGCTTGAGCCTGGGCGCCGGGGGTCAGCCCCAGCATTTT. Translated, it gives CASSLSLGAGGQPQHF.

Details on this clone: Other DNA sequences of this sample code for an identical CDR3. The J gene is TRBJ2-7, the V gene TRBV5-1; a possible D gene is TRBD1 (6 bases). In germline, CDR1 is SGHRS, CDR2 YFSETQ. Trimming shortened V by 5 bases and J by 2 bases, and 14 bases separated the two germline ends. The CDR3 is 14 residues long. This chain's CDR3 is CASSLTTGPYEQYF. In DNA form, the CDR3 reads TGCGCCAGCAGTCTCACCACAGGGCCCTACGAGCAGTACTTC.

CDR3 protein: CASSLKRETEQFF. DNA for the CDR3: TGTGCCAGCAGCTTGAAGCGGGAGACTGAGCAGTTCTTC. The chain is built from TRBV7-9 and TRBJ2-1; TRBD2 matches at 8 bases. CDR3 length: 13 amino acids. The V and J ends lost 3 bases and 9 bases, in that order; junction bases with no gene match: 4. Germline V gives CDR1 SEHNR, CDR2 FQNEAQ (reference sequence). The whole variable domain, filled in from reference TRBV7-9 and TRBJ2-1, reads DTGVSQNPRHKITKRGQNVTFRCDPISEHNRLYWYRQTLGQGPEFLTYFQNEAQLEKSRLLSDRFSAERPKGSFSTLEIQRTEQGDSAMYLCASSLKRETEQFFGPGTRLTVL.